This T cell receptor beta chain was recorded in a study of PD-1 blockade in classical Hodgkin lymphoma. Deletions cut 4 bases from V and 8 bases from J, with 6 bases between. CDR1 is MNHEY and CDR2 is SMNVEV in the germline V gene (reference sequence). The length of the CDR3 is 11 residues. The repertoire was sequenced with immunoSEQ multiplex PCR; TCRdb's copy has only in-frame clones and lacks some. This table holds nearly 60,000 clones, approximately 90% found once. Every patient experienced relapse after autologous stem cell transplantation, and brentuximab vedotin exposure varied. The TCR comes from a human donor with classical Hodgkin lymphoma. V is TRBV27 and J is TRBJ1-3; D is unclear. This sample comprised peripheral blood mononuclear cells (PBMCs), obtained before the second cycle of nivolumab. The DNA of the CDR3 is TGTGCCAGCAGTTATGTCCACACCATATATTTT. It encodes CASSYVHTIYF.